Each of the 27 T cell receptor beta chains below was sequenced from the same sample in a study of blood T cell repertoires in COVID-19. Clones were sequenced by immunoSEQ multiplex PCR, and TCRdb holds only the in-frame ones, with some missing. This table has some 200,000 clones, roughly 80% appearing once. The sequencing input was peripheral blood. The receptors stem from a man younger than 45 with active or convalescent COVID-19.

This chain connects TRBV7-9 to TRBJ2-2, with 7 nucleotides matching TRBD1. V lost 2 bases, J lost 3 bases, and 6 bases stayed unmatched. The CDR3 has 16 amino acids. CDR1 SEHNR and CDR2 FQNEAQ come from the germline V gene (reference sequence). In DNA, the CDR3 is TGTGCCAGCAGCTTACGGGGAACAGGGGACACCGGGGAGCTGTTTTTT. Its protein product is CASSLRGTGDTGELFF.

The chain has TRBV5-1 and TRBJ1-4, with 8 bases aligning to TRBD1. Losses at the gene ends were 4 bases for V and 6 bases for J; bases not matched to a gene: 17. The CDR3 spans 18 residues. Germline values: CDR1 SGHRS, CDR2 YFSETQ. CDR3 bases: TGCGCCAGCAGCCCGGCGATCATGACAGGGGCCGGGGATGAAAAACTGTTTTTT. Translation: CASSPAIMTGAGDEKLFF.

This chain joins TRBV5-4 and TRBJ2-5, with TRBD1 matching 9 bases. There are 15 residues in the CDR3. CDR1 SGHNT and CDR2 YYREEE come from the germline V gene (reference sequence). Trimming took 4 bases from V and 2 from J; bases not matched to a gene: 6. The CDR3 reads CASSQRDRAQETQYF. The CDR3 nucleotides are TGTGCCAGCAGCCAGCGGGACAGGGCTCAAGAGACCCAGTACTTC.

The V and J genes are TRBV19 and TRBJ2-5; TRBD1 agrees at 7 bases. The trim removed 5 bases at V and 2 bases at J, leaving 5 bases unmatched. The CDR3 spans 14 residues. CDR1 LNHDA and CDR2 SQIVND come from the germline V gene (reference sequence). The CDR3 DNA follows: TGTGCCAGTAGTCAAAGGACAGGTCAAGAGACCCAGTACTTC. It is translated as CASSQRTGQETQYF.

This clone was observed a handful of times. The gene calls are TRBV19 and TRBJ1-1, with a tentative D call TRBD1 (5 bases). The CDR3 is 14 amino acids. Germline loops: CDR1 LNHDA, CDR2 SQIVND (reference sequence). The germline V and J ends were trimmed by 6 bases and 7 bases, with 18 bases remaining between them. The CDR3 reads CASRPPGGRGEAFF. As DNA, the CDR3 is TGTGCCAGTAGACCTCCGGGGGGGAGGGGTGAAGCTTTCTTT. Filled out from reference TRBV19 and TRBJ1-1, the complete variable domain reads DGGITQSPKYLFRKEGQNVTLSCEQNLNHDAMYWYRQDPGQGLRLIYYSQIVNDFQKGDIAEGYSVSREKKESFPLTVTSAQKNPTAFYLCASRPPGGRGEAFFGQGTRLTVV.

The chain employs TRBV7-9 and TRBJ2-7, with 7 bases fitting TRBD2. The CDR3 consists of 17 residues. V dropped 2 bases and J dropped 0; count of bases not matched to a gene: 10. CDR1 is SEHNR and CDR2 is FQNEAQ in the germline V gene (reference sequence). The CDR3 bases are TGTGCCAGCAGCTTATCGGCTTCGCTAGCGGCCTCCTACGAGCAGTACGTC. This gives the protein CASSLSASLAASYEQYV.

This chain links TRBV6-5 with TRBJ2-5; 11 bases are shared with TRBD2. Trimming took 6 bases from V and 5 from J; bases not matched to a gene: 8. CDR3 length equals 15 residues. Germline V gene sequence: CDR1 MNHEY, CDR2 SVGAGI. The CDR3 coding sequence is TGTGCCAGCAGGCGACTAGCGGGACCTGCGGAGACCCAGTACTTC. The encoded protein is CASRRLAGPAETQYF.

Here the CDR3 reads CASSLGARPNTEAFF. The CDR3 DNA sequence: TGTGCCAGCAGCCTAGGCGCCCGCCCCAACACTGAAGCTTTCTTT. The chain uses TRBV7-2 and TRBJ1-1; D remains unclear. V lost 5 bases and J 2 bases, leaving 15 bases between the germline ends. Germline assignment: CDR1 SGHTA and CDR2 FQGNSA. The length of the CDR3 is 15 residues.

This rearrangement joins TRBV19 to TRBJ2-6; D is possibly TRBD1 (6 bases). The length of the CDR3 is 18 residues. V was cut by 7 bases and J by 3 bases, with 22 bases left in between. Germline-derived CDR1 and CDR2 are LNHDA and SQIVND (reference sequence). CDR3 region: CASTPPDQGSFGANVLTF. The CDR3 nucleotides are TGTGCCAGTACCCCCCCCGACCAGGGGTCCTTTGGGGCCAACGTCCTGACTTTC. The complete variable domain, with remaining parts taken from reference TRBV19 and TRBJ2-6, reads DGGITQSPKYLFRKEGQNVTLSCEQNLNHDAMYWYRQDPGQGLRLIYYSQIVNDFQKGDIAEGYSVSREKKESFPLTVTSAQKNPTAFYLCASTPPDQGSFGANVLTFGAGSRLTVL.

The rearrangement links TRBV18 to TRBJ2-5, with D uncertain. Germline V lookup: CDR1 KGHSH, CDR2 LQKENI. CDR3 length: 13 residues. Trimming shortened V by 4 bases and J by 4 bases, and 10 bases separated the two germline ends. The CDR3 nucleotides are TGTGCCAGCTCACGAACAGCAGGAGAGACCCAGTACTTC. Amino acids: CASSRTAGETQYF.

The rearrangement uses TRBV29-1 and TRBJ1-1; D is undetermined. V was cut by 7 bases and J by 11 bases, with 14 bases left in between. CDR3 length: 10 residues. The germline V gene has CDR1 SQVTM and CDR2 ANQGSEA. This CDR3 reads CSAGYTEAFF. CDR3 bases: TGCAGCGCAGGATATACAGAGGCTTTCTTT.

The J gene is TRBJ1-5, the V gene TRBV6-5, with D unclear. Between the trimmed V and J ends, which lost 6 bases and 4 bases, there was a span of 10 bases. The CDR3 loop spans 13 amino acids. Germline values: CDR1 MNHEY, CDR2 SVGAGI. CDR3 bases: TGTGCCAGCAGAGCCGAGCTGAATCAGCCCCAGCATTTT. Translation: CASRAELNQPQHF.

The rearrangement links TRBV7-2 to TRBJ1-1, with 9 bases lining up with TRBD1. CDR1 is SGHTA and CDR2 is FQGNSA in the germline V gene. The CDR3 runs 18 residues. Trimming at V came to 3 bases and at J to 0 bases, leaving 11 bases not matched to a gene. The CDR3 protein is CASSFRRTGAVVNTEAFF. DNA of the CDR3: TGTGCCAGCAGCTTTCGGCGGACAGGGGCCGTGGTGAACACTGAAGCTTTCTTT.

This chain uses TRBV6-5 with TRBJ2-7, with TRBD1 matching over 9 bases. Unmatched junction bases numbered 3, after V lost 6 bases and J lost 3 bases. This CDR3 contains 13 residues. Germline V gene data show CDR1 as MNHEY and CDR2 as SVGAGI. The CDR3 loop is CASRGTGFYEQYF. The CDR3 nucleotides are TGTGCCAGCAGGGGGACAGGGTTCTACGAGCAGTACTTC.

Note on this clone: The junction departs from germline at one end; a sequencing error may be responsible. The rearrangement links TRBV13 to TRBJ2-5, with unresolved D. The germline CDR1 and CDR2 sequences are PRHDT and FYEKMQ (reference sequence). This CDR3 spans 13 amino acids. The CDR3 loop reads CASSLGRGETQYF. In DNA, the CDR3 is TGTGCCAGCAGCTTAGGCAGAGGAGAGACCCAATACTTC. The full variable domain, in which reference TRBV13 and TRBJ2-5 provide the parts outside the CDR3, is AAGVIQSPRHLIKEKRETATLKCYPIPRHDTVYWYQQGPGQDPQFLISFYEKMQSDKGSIPDRFSAQQFSDYHSELNMSSLELGDSALYFCASSLGRGETQYFGPGTRLLVL.

The chain employs TRBV29-1 and TRBJ2-5, with D perhaps matching TRBD2 (6 bases). The germline V gene has CDR1 SQVTM and CDR2 ANQGSEA. Deletions cut 1 base from V and 3 bases from J, with 12 bases between. This CDR3 region has 14 residues. CDR3 region: CSVEGEGGEETQYF. CDR3 sequence (DNA): TGCAGCGTTGAAGGAGAAGGAGGGGAAGAGACCCAGTACTTC.

The chain joins TRBV3-1 (or the pseudogene TRBV3-2) to TRBJ1-1, with 7 nucleotides matching TRBD1. This CDR3 is built from 13 residues. V lost 2 bases, J lost 4 bases, and 1 base stayed unmatched. Germline values: CDR1 LGHDT, CDR2 YNNKEL (reference sequence). CDR3 residues: CASSQPGGTEAFF. In DNA form, the CDR3 reads TGTGCCAGCAGCCAACCAGGGGGCACTGAAGCTTTCTTT.

This rearrangement joins TRBV7-8 to TRBJ1-5; the D is unclear. The V gene's germline CDR1 is SGHVS and CDR2 FQNEAQ. The ends were cut back, 1 base at V and 5 bases at J, with 12 bases in the middle. This CDR3 spans 15 amino acids. CDR3 in amino acids: CASSLGPPRDQPQHF. The CDR3 DNA reads as TGTGCCAGCAGCTTAGGTCCGCCGCGGGATCAGCCCCAGCATTTT.

The chain's CDR3 is CASSFQGDARDYGYTF. Written as DNA, the CDR3 is TGTGCCAGCAGTTTCCAGGGGGACGCACGCGACTATGGCTACACCTTC. This chain uses TRBV6-5 with TRBJ1-2, with TRBD1 identical over 7 bases. The J segment lost 3 bases and the V segment lost 4 bases, leaving 11 bases of the junction unmatched. There are 16 residues in the CDR3. The germline CDR1 and CDR2 sequences are MNHEY and SVGAGI.

The rearrangement joins TRBV6-1 to TRBJ1-5; a weak D match, TRBD1 (6 bases). The CDR3 covers 16 residues. The V end was cut by 1 base, the J end by 6 bases, with 16 bases between. CDR1 is MNHNS, CDR2 SASEGT, per germline. Here the CDR3 DNA reads TGTGCCAGCAGTGAAGGAAGCGGGGGGGCGGCTCAGCCCCAGCATTTT. Its translation: CASSEGSGGAAQPQHF.

The sample holds a few counts of this clone. The rearrangement links TRBV6-2 or TRBV6-3 to TRBJ2-6, with a tentative D call TRBD1 (6 bases). V was shortened by 6 bases and J by 0 bases, with 9 bases between the two germline ends. CDR1 is MNHEY, CDR2 SVGEGT, per germline. This CDR3 contains 15 residues. The CDR3 DNA reads TGTGCCAGCAGCCTACAGGGCTCTGGGGCCAACGTCCTGACTTTC. Translated: CASSLQGSGANVLTF.

This clone has a handful of counts. The V call is TRBV11-2, the J call TRBJ2-2; D ambiguous. Germline CDR1 reads SGHAT; CDR2 reads FQNNGV. Trimming took 0 bases from V and 5 from J, leaving 10 bases between them. The CDR3 extends over 15 amino acids. This CDR3 reads CASSLEAGATGELFF. The CDR3 DNA follows: TGTGCCAGCAGCTTAGAAGCAGGTGCTACCGGGGAGCTGTTTTTT.

The chain is built from TRBV19 and TRBJ1-1; 7 positions match TRBD1. The CDR3 loop spans 14 amino acids. Germline assignment: CDR1 LNHDA and CDR2 SQIVND (reference sequence). The trim removed 2 bases at V and 3 bases at J, leaving 3 bases unmatched. The chain's CDR3 is CASSIRGQDTEAFF. CDR3 nucleotides: TGTGCCAGTAGTATAAGGGGGCAGGACACTGAAGCTTTCTTT.

V usage is TRBV7-9 and J usage is TRBJ1-5, with TRBD1 as a possible D gene (5 bases). CDR1 and CDR2 from the germline V gene are SEHNR and FQNEAQ (reference sequence). The CDR3 is 14 residues long. Trimming stripped 5 bases from V and 0 bases from J, with 8 bases between. This CDR3 reads CASSQTASNQPQHF. CDR3 nucleotides: TGTGCCAGCAGCCAGACAGCTAGCAATCAGCCCCAGCATTTT.

The chain is built from TRBV4-1 and TRBJ1-1; D not resolved. Germline V gene sequence: CDR1 MGHRA, CDR2 YSYEKL. The CDR3 runs to 16 residues. Between the trimmed V and J ends, which lost 6 bases and 1 base, there was a span of 18 bases. The CDR3 DNA reads TGCGCCAGCAGTCGCACCCCCGGAGTCAAGAACACTGAAGCTTTCTTT. Protein: CASSRTPGVKNTEAFF.

V and J are TRBV6-5 and TRBJ1-3; 8 bases fit TRBD1. Germline CDR1 reads MNHEY; CDR2 reads SVGAGI. The trim removed 0 bases at V and 4 bases at J, leaving 2 bases unmatched. The CDR3 loop spans 15 amino acids. This CDR3 reads CASSYSRQGGNTIYF. The CDR3 DNA sequence: TGTGCCAGCAGTTACTCCCGACAGGGGGGAAACACCATATATTTT.

This clone appeared a few times. The rearrangement links TRBV2 to TRBJ2-7; D might be TRBD2 (6 bases). Per the germline V gene, CDR1 is SNHLY and CDR2 is FYNNEI. CDR3 length: 14 residues. Trimming stripped 6 bases from V and 6 bases from J, with 18 bases between. CDR3: CASSVGVQAGEQYF. DNA for the CDR3: TGTGCCAGCAGCGTAGGGGTACAAGCGGGCGAGCAGTACTTC.